This T cell receptor beta chain was profiled in a study of Graves' ophthalmopathy and Graves' hyperthyroidism. Whole-study findings and limits: Distinction of ophthalmopathy from stable hyperthyroidism by a 13-signature model reached 87.88% sensitivity and roughly 78% specificity.

Note on this clonotype: As yet, its antigen is unknown.

RNA transcripts provided the template for amplifying TCR beta CDR3 regions. First-round RT-PCR employed HTBI primers, with a second-round multiplex PCR after it. TCRdb re-called the multiplex PCR reads through MiXCR, storing one row per CDR3 protein. The data hold 400,000 to 450,000 distinct CDR3 sequences, with approximately 21% observed a single time. This clonotype originated in a woman in her late teens or twenties with stable Graves' hyperthyroidism. What was sequenced was peripheral blood.

This CDR3 is CASSLQGGEQPQHF. The CDR3 nucleotides are TGTGCCAGCAGCTTACAGGGGGGAGAGCAGCCCCAGCATTTT. The rearrangement joins TRBV7-2 to TRBJ1-5; 7 bases match TRBD1. The V segment lost 2 bases and the J segment 7 bases; nucleotides outside the gene matches: 5. The V gene's germline CDR1 is SGHTA and CDR2 FQGNSA. The CDR3 runs 14 residues.